Below, 19 T cell receptor beta chains from the same sample are listed, as sequenced in a study of shared clonotypes between healthy human individuals. The method was immunoSEQ multiplex PCR; TCRdb's version includes in-frame clones alone and lacks a portion of them. Among 2 million to 2.5 million clones listed, 90% to 97% were seen once. Sequences were obtained from naive CD4+ T cells sorted from blood. Stated subset: CD45RA+ positively selected. The receptors originated from a man between 18 and 35 years old in good health.

The chain combines TRBV10-2 with TRBJ2-1, with 8 bases matching TRBD2. This CDR3 has 14 residues. The ends lost 3 bases at V and 6 bases at J; junction bases unmatched: 4. Germline assignment: CDR1 WSHSY and CDR2 SAAADI. In DNA form, the CDR3 reads TGCGCCAGCAGTGATACTAGCGGACTCAATGAGCAGTTCTTC. Translating gives CASSDTSGLNEQFF.

A few counts support this clone. Other DNA sequences from this sample encode an identical CDR3 as well. This chain connects TRBV27 to TRBJ1-5; weak D call: TRBD1 (5 bases). This CDR3 contains 14 residues. V was pared by 3 bases and J by 4 bases, with 10 bases between. Germline lookup yields CDR1 MNHEY and CDR2 SMNVEV (reference sequence). The CDR3 here is CASSLRGGNQPQHF. The DNA of the CDR3 is TGTGCCAGCAGTTTGAGGGGAGGGAATCAGCCCCAGCATTTT.

The chain recombines TRBV27 with TRBJ2-7; possible D gene TRBD2, 5 bases. The CDR3 has 13 residues. V lost 5 bases and J 3 bases, leaving 11 bases between the germline ends. Looked up from germline, CDR1 is MNHEY and CDR2 is SMNVEV (reference sequence). CDR3 sequence: CASSTPGSYEQYF. CDR3 nucleotides: TGTGCCAGCAGTACCCCTGGGAGCTACGAGCAGTACTTC.

The chain carries TRBV5-4 and TRBJ2-7; a possible D gene is TRBD1 (6 bases). With 0 bases removed from V and 1 base from J, the gap between germline ends came to 14 bases. The CDR3 is 16 amino acids. In germline, CDR1 is SGHNT, CDR2 YYREEE (reference sequence). The CDR3 loop reads CASSLDPGRGSYEQYF. The CDR3 nucleotides are TGTGCCAGCAGCTTGGACCCCGGCAGGGGATCCTACGAGCAGTACTTC.

The J gene is TRBJ2-6, the V gene TRBV2, with 8 bases aligning to TRBD1. The CDR3 totals 17 residues. Germline V gives CDR1 SNHLY, CDR2 FYNNEI. Unmatched junction bases numbered 8, after V lost 7 bases and J lost 0 bases. CDR3: CASMTGQDISGANVLTF. The CDR3 DNA reads as TGTGCCAGCATGACGGGACAGGATATCTCTGGGGCCAACGTCCTGACTTTC.

This chain joins TRBV9 and TRBJ2-5; possibly TRBD1 or TRBD2 for D (5 bases each). CDR1 and CDR2 from the germline V gene are SGDLS and YYNGEE. The V end lost 0 bases, the J end lost 5 bases, and 14 bases lay between the germline ends. The CDR3 contains 15 residues. The CDR3 sequence: CASSVARDPRETQYF. CDR3 bases: TGTGCCAGCAGCGTAGCTCGGGACCCGAGGGAGACCCAGTACTTC.

The chain links TRBV2 to TRBJ1-5, with a weak D call TRBD1 (6 bases). CDR3 length: 14 amino acids. CDR1 SNHLY and CDR2 FYNNEI come from the germline V gene. V lost 6 bases and J 3 bases, leaving 12 bases between the germline ends. The CDR3 region is CASSKDSFNQPQHF. Written as DNA, the CDR3 is TGTGCCAGCAGCAAGGACAGCTTCAATCAGCCCCAGCATTTT.

As to this clone: Other DNA variants within this sample encode the same CDR3. The chain is built from TRBV7-3 and TRBJ1-1; D gene unclear. From germline, CDR1 is SGHTA and CDR2 FQGTGA. The length of the CDR3 is 13 residues. The ends were cut back, 2 bases at V and 0 bases at J, with 4 bases in the middle. CDR3 sequence: CASSLSVNTEAFF. As DNA, the CDR3 is TGTGCCAGCAGCTTATCAGTGAACACTGAAGCTTTCTTT.

This clone was counted once. The chain's CDR3 is CASSASGPRITEAFF. The DNA for the CDR3 is TGTGCCAGCAGCGCCTCAGGGCCCCGAATCACTGAAGCTTTCTTT. The V and J genes are TRBV11-2 and TRBJ1-1; D possibly corresponds to TRBD1 (5 bases). CDR3 length: 15 residues. Trimming shortened V by 5 bases and J by 4 bases, and 17 bases separated the two germline ends. The V gene's germline CDR1 is SGHAT and CDR2 FQNNGV.

This sequence joins TRBV14 and TRBJ1-5; D ambiguous. V lost 4 bases to trimming and J lost 1 base, with 20 bases between them. Germline loops: CDR1 SGHDN, CDR2 FVKESK. CDR3 length: 18 residues. The CDR3 DNA reads TGTGCCAGCAGCCCGTCCGAGACGGACCATCTGAGCAATCAGCCCCAGCATTTT. Amino acid sequence: CASSPSETDHLSNQPQHF.

The chain couples TRBV27 to TRBJ1-5, with a possible D match to TRBD1 (6 bases). Germline assignment: CDR1 MNHEY and CDR2 SMNVEV (reference sequence). The CDR3 totals 16 residues. V was cut by 6 bases and J by 0 bases, with 15 bases left in between. The CDR3 nucleotides read TGTGCCAGCAGCCTTTCAGGGGAATATAGCAATCAGCCCCAGCATTTT. This sequence encodes CASSLSGEYSNQPQHF.

This rearrangement joins TRBV28 to TRBJ2-5; TRBD2 matches at 8 bases. Germline assignment: CDR1 MDHEN and CDR2 SYDVKM. After removal of 5 bases from V and 2 bases from J, the junction contained 10 bases not matched to a gene. This CDR3 comprises 16 residues. CDR3 coding DNA: TGTGCCAGCAGTCTACCGAGCGGGGGCTTTCAAGAGACCCAGTACTTC. Its translation is CASSLPSGGFQETQYF.

The genes are TRBV19 and TRBJ2-7, with TRBD1 matching over 8 bases. The CDR3 has 14 residues. Trimming removed 4 bases from V and 3 bases from J; junction bases left unmatched: 5. CDR1 LNHDA and CDR2 SQIVND come from the germline V gene (reference sequence). DNA for the CDR3: TGTGCCAGTAGTAGCGGACAGGGAATCTACGAGCAGTACTTC. It yields the protein CASSSGQGIYEQYF.

V and J are TRBV27 and TRBJ2-7, with 9 bases that match TRBD1. This CDR3 is 14 amino acids long. From germline, CDR1 is MNHEY and CDR2 SMNVEV (reference sequence). V lost 6 bases to trimming and J lost 2 bases; unmatched junction nucleotides: 5. The CDR3 nucleotides are TGTGCCAGCAGAACCGGGACAGGGCCCTACGAGCAGTACTTC. It is translated as CASRTGTGPYEQYF.

The chain recombines TRBV6-1 with TRBJ1-2; no firm D call. Trimming cost V 8 bases and J 4 bases, with 17 bases left between them. Germline V gene data show CDR1 as MNHNS and CDR2 as SASEGT. The CDR3 covers 14 residues. Written as DNA, the CDR3 is TGTGCCAGCGCCCCCACAGCTATTCTCTATGGCTACACCTTC. It codes for CASAPTAILYGYTF.

This rearrangement joins TRBV27 to TRBJ2-1, with D unclear. This CDR3 region has 15 residues. Germline V CDR1 and CDR2: MNHEY, SMNVEV (reference sequence). Trimming cost V 6 bases and J 5 bases, with 17 bases left between them. The CDR3 region has the DNA TGTGCCAGCAGGGAAAATTGGGCGACCGACAATGAGCAGTTCTTC. It codes for CASRENWATDNEQFF.

This clone has just one count. This chain joins TRBV5-4 and TRBJ2-7; 13 positions match TRBD2. This CDR3 is built from 15 residues. Losses at the gene ends were 4 bases for V and 5 bases for J; bases not matched to a gene: 6. Germline CDR1 is SGHNT and CDR2 is YYREEE (reference sequence). The CDR3 is CASSLGLAGVNEQYF. The DNA of the CDR3 is TGTGCCAGCAGCCTCGGACTAGCGGGAGTCAACGAGCAGTACTTC.

The V gene is TRBV5-1, the J gene TRBJ1-2; no definite D call. The germline CDR1 and CDR2 sequences are SGHRS and YFSETQ. This CDR3 spans 14 amino acids. Trimming shortened V by 4 bases and J by 4 bases, and 14 bases separated the two germline ends. In DNA, the CDR3 is TGCGCCAGCAGCGACCCGGGCCGTACCTATGGCTACACCTTC. Residues: CASSDPGRTYGYTF.

The chain links TRBV19 to TRBJ2-1; possibly TRBD2 for D (5 bases). This CDR3 has 16 amino acids. CDR1 is LNHDA and CDR2 is SQIVND in the germline V gene (reference sequence). V lost 4 bases, J lost 10 bases, and 23 bases lay in between. DNA of the CDR3: TGTGCCAGTAGTACGGACGTAACTAGGAGGTTAAGGGAGCAGTTCTTC. Protein sequence: CASSTDVTRRLREQFF.